Below, 20 T cell receptor beta chains from the same sample are listed, as sequenced in a study of CD4 T cells in relation to SARS-CoV-2 and coronaviruses. These receptors' antigens are unknown. Libraries were prepared by immunoSEQ multiplex PCR; TCRdb keeps only in-frame clonotypes and omits some of them. The data contain tens of thousands of clones, about 80% of them seen just once; the ten biggest clones take up about a sixth. Unexposed donor CD4+ T cells date from about 2011-2018, before the COVID-19 pandemic. The cells were cultured for about ten days before CD4+ T cells were isolated. The material sequenced was CD4+ T cells from PBMCs, cultured in vitro. The receptors stem from a human donor in good health.

The chain uses TRBV25-1 and TRBJ1-2, with D unclear. The V end lost 2 bases, the J end lost 6 bases, and 16 bases lay between the germline ends. Germline V CDR1 and CDR2: MGHDK, SYGVNS. The CDR3 totals 15 residues. The CDR3, as DNA: TGTGCCAGCAGTGAAGGTGACCAGGTTAATGATGGCTACACCTTC. The encoded protein is CASSEGDQVNDGYTF.

The chain links TRBV5-1 to TRBJ1-1; the match to TRBD1 covers 11 bases. The trim removed 4 bases at V and 0 bases at J, leaving 2 bases unmatched. The length of the CDR3 is 15 residues. Germline CDR1 is SGHRS and CDR2 is YFSETQ. CDR3 amino acids: CASSRTGGMNTEAFF. Written as DNA, the CDR3 is TGCGCCAGCAGCCGGACAGGGGGCATGAACACTGAAGCTTTCTTT.

For the CDR3, the DNA is TGTGCCAGCAGTGTTTCGAGGGCCGAGACCCAGTACTTC. Residues: CASSVSRAETQYF. The chain couples TRBV25-1 to TRBJ2-5; maybe TRBD2 (5 bases). V was clipped by 4 bases and J by 5 bases, with 11 bases between them. The CDR3 length is 13 residues. Germline CDR1 is MGHDK and CDR2 is SYGVNS.

This chain connects TRBV30 to TRBJ1-2, with 8 bases identical to TRBD1. The V and J ends lost 0 bases and 3 bases, in that order; junction bases with no gene match: 6. The CDR3 is 15 residues long. From germline, CDR1 is GTSNPN and CDR2 SVGIG (reference sequence). CDR3 coding DNA: TGTGCCTGGAGTGTACGGAGACAGGGGTACTATGGCTACACCTTC. Amino acid sequence: CAWSVRRQGYYGYTF.

The genes are TRBV3-1 (or the pseudogene TRBV3-2) and TRBJ1-6, with 9 positions matching TRBD1. Trimming removed 1 base from V and 8 bases from J; junction bases left unmatched: 0. The CDR3 is made up of 14 amino acids. Per the germline V gene, CDR1 is LGHDT and CDR2 is YNNKEL (reference sequence). CDR3: CASSQGDRDSPLHF. The CDR3 region has the DNA TGTGCCAGCAGCCAAGGGGACAGGGATTCACCCCTCCACTTT.

This clone was seen a few times. The gene calls are TRBV7-2 and TRBJ1-5; unclear D gene. From germline, CDR1 is SGHTA and CDR2 FQGNSA. This CDR3 has 15 amino acids. Deletions cut 1 base from V and 1 base from J, with 8 bases between. The CDR3 sequence: CASSLGKGSNQPQHF. The CDR3, as DNA: TGTGCCAGCAGCTTAGGCAAGGGAAGCAATCAGCCCCAGCATTTT.

The chain employs TRBV21-1 and TRBJ2-7; the table's D call, TRBD1, has no DNA check behind it. TRBV21-1 is labeled a pseudogene. The CDR3 is 15 residues long. The CDR3 region is CASSKGQGAIYEQYF. CDR3 coding DNA: TGTGCCAGCAGCAAAGGGCAGGGGGCTATATACGAGCAGTACTTC.

V usage is TRBV2 and J usage is TRBJ1-2, with 7 bases fitting TRBD1. The length of the CDR3 is 14 residues. The V gene's germline CDR1 is SNHLY and CDR2 FYNNEI. The V gene end was trimmed by 4 bases and the J gene end by 5 bases; junction bases not matched to a gene: 7. CDR3 region: CASSVEGARYGYTF. The DNA of the CDR3 is TGTGCCAGCAGTGTGGAGGGGGCGAGGTATGGCTACACCTTC.

This clone was detected only a few times. The CDR3 DNA follows: TGTGCCAGCAGCTTCACAGGGGGCTACGAGCAGTACTTC. Amino acid sequence: CASSFTGGYEQYF. The chain combines TRBV5-4 with TRBJ2-7; TRBD1 matches 8 bases. The junction had 1 base not matched to a gene; V was cut back by 2 bases and J by 3 bases. The CDR3 consists of 13 residues. CDR1 is SGHNT and CDR2 is YYREEE in the germline V gene (reference sequence). Based on the CDR3 plus reference TRBV5-4 and TRBJ2-7, the full variable domain is ETGVTQSPTHLIKTRGQQVTLRCSSQSGHNTVSWYQQALGQGPQFIFQYYREEENGRGNFPPRFSGLQFPNYSSELNVNALELDDSALYLCASSFTGGYEQYFGPGTRLTVT.

This clone has more than one count but fewer than ten. The rearrangement joins TRBV4-1 to TRBJ1-2; 10 nucleotides line up with TRBD1. J was trimmed by 7 bases and V by 1 base; bases with no gene match: 6. From germline, CDR1 is MGHRA and CDR2 YSYEKL. The CDR3 consists of 15 residues. In nucleotides, the CDR3 is TGCGCCAGCAGCCAAGTGGGCCGGGACAGGGGTGGCTACACCTTC. Its translation is CASSQVGRDRGGYTF.

This clone was counted a few times. CDR3 nucleotide sequence: TGTGCCAGCAGCCATTGGGACAGGGGCACTGAAGCTTTCTTT. This sequence encodes CASSHWDRGTEAFF. V usage is TRBV3-1 (or the pseudogene TRBV3-2) and J usage is TRBJ1-1, with 10 bases matching TRBD1. The CDR3 is 14 amino acids. Germline V lookup: CDR1 LGHDT, CDR2 YNNKEL (reference sequence). J was trimmed by 4 bases and V by 3 bases; bases with no gene match: 2.

This clone was seen once. Written as DNA, the CDR3 is TGTGCCTGGAGGGGGGGACTCCTCTTAAACAATGAGCAGTTCTTC. The encoded protein is CAWRGGLLLNNEQFF. The chain is built from TRBV30 and TRBJ2-1, with D perhaps TRBD2 (6 bases). CDR1 GTSNPN and CDR2 SVGIG come from the germline V gene (reference sequence). V lost 3 bases, J lost 5 bases, and 17 bases lay in between. The length of the CDR3 is 15 residues.

This sequence joins TRBV5-1 and TRBJ2-7; 7 positions match TRBD2. Germline-derived CDR1 and CDR2 are SGHRS and YFSETQ. The CDR3 extends over 17 amino acids. V lost 4 bases to trimming and J lost 2 bases; unmatched junction nucleotides: 15. The CDR3, as DNA: TGCGCCAGCAGCGGGGGGGGTGCTATTCTTCAAACCTACGAGCAGTACTTC. It encodes CASSGGGAILQTYEQYF.

The genes are TRBV5-6 and TRBJ1-5; D call uncertain. Germline V gene lookup returns CDR1 SGHDT and CDR2 YYEEEE. V dropped 2 bases and J dropped 3 bases, with 12 bases sitting between them. The CDR3 consists of 15 residues. CDR3: CASSFEGSSNQPQHF. CDR3 nucleotides: TGTGCCAGCAGCTTCGAAGGGTCTTCCAATCAGCCCCAGCATTTT.

The chain joins TRBV4-2 to TRBJ2-7, with 9 bases aligning to TRBD1. Trimming at V came to 1 base and at J to 0 bases, leaving 1 base not matched to a gene. This CDR3 has 15 residues. CDR1 LGHNA and CDR2 YNFKEQ come from the germline V gene. CDR3 protein: CASSQGTGDSYEQYF. DNA of the CDR3: TGTGCCAGCAGCCAAGGGACAGGGGACTCCTACGAGCAGTACTTC.

V usage is TRBV24-1 and J usage is TRBJ2-7; TRBD1 matches at 11 bases. CDR3 size: 16 residues. Per the germline V gene, CDR1 is KGHDR and CDR2 is SFDVKD. The V segment lost 5 bases and the J segment 3 bases; nucleotides outside the gene matches: 8. CDR3 DNA sequence: TGTGCCACCAGTGCCCCCTCCGGGACAGGGGGCTACGAGCAGTACTTC. It is translated as CATSAPSGTGGYEQYF.

The genes are TRBV19 and TRBJ1-6; no definite D call. Germline CDR1 LNHDA, CDR2 SQIVND (reference sequence). The ends were cut back, 11 bases at V and 1 base at J, with 9 bases in the middle. This CDR3 contains 13 residues. Here the CDR3 reads CAAQESYNSPLHF. Written as DNA, the CDR3 is TGTGCCGCTCAGGAGTCCTATAATTCACCCCTCCACTTT.

This clone showed up just a few times. The chain has TRBV7-8 and TRBJ2-5; TRBD1 might be the D (6 bases). The CDR3 length is 17 residues. V was shortened by 3 bases and J by 5 bases, with 22 bases between the two germline ends. CDR1 and CDR2 from the germline V gene are SGHVS and FQNEAQ. The CDR3 spells CASSFPFGGGTGETQYF. As DNA, the CDR3 is TGTGCCAGCAGCTTCCCCTTCGGTGGGGGCACGGGGGAGACCCAGTACTTC.

V and J are TRBV7-9 and TRBJ2-3; D may be TRBD2 (7 bases). Trimming pared 3 bases from V and 1 base from J, leaving 14 bases between. The CDR3 is made up of 16 amino acids. Germline V gives CDR1 SEHNR, CDR2 FQNEAQ (reference sequence). CDR3 amino acids: CASSFGRGGGTDTQYF. The CDR3 bases are TGTGCCAGCAGCTTCGGAAGGGGGGGCGGCACAGATACGCAGTATTTT.

The chain joins TRBV11-3 to TRBJ2-3; 7 nucleotides match TRBD1. The CDR3 spans 16 residues. The trim removed 0 bases at V and 2 bases at J, leaving 5 bases unmatched. Germline V gene sequence: CDR1 SGHNT, CDR2 YENEEA. This CDR3 reads CASSLEGQQSTDTQYF. The CDR3, as DNA: TGTGCCAGCAGCTTAGAGGGACAGCAATCCACAGATACGCAGTATTTT.